The following is a TCR beta chain sequence with its context. The antigen is undetermined. Data came from immunoSEQ multiplex PCR; TCRdb stores just in-frame clones and leaves some out. The sample includes 100,000 or so clones, around 87% of them seen just once. The sample belongs to a study of T cell responses to AZD1222 COVID-19 vaccine. Study conclusions and caveats: Vaccination with two AZD1222 doses was followed by a rise in Spike-specific TCR breadth and depth. Sampled repertoires all dated from after the peak T cell response.

Per the germline V gene, CDR1 is MGHDK and CDR2 is SYGVNS. Between the trimmed V and J ends, which lost 6 bases and 0 bases, there was a span of 9 bases. CDR3 length equals 14 residues. Pooling of second doses given at about 4 or about 12 weeks was done. This sample comprised peripheral blood, obtained 28 days after the second AZD1222 dose. This receptor was obtained from an adult who received the AZD1222 COVID-19 vaccine. This chain uses TRBV25-1 with TRBJ2-1, with a possible D match to TRBD1 (5 bases). Written as DNA, the CDR3 is TGTGCCAGCAGAAGGGGCGCCTCCTACAATGAGCAGTTCTTC. Amino acids: CASRRGASYNEQFF.